The 7 T cell receptor beta chains listed next were all sequenced from one sample in a study of cytomegalovirus exposure and HLA in healthy donors. The PCR was carried out with 60 Vbeta primers and 13 Jbeta primers. Method: immunoSEQ multiplex PCR; TCRdb's copy keeps in-frame clones and lacks some. The table has 210,000 or so clones, about 83% seen once. Sequencing was carried out using PBMCs. The origin of the receptors is a man aged 35 to 55 in good health and CMV-seronegative.

The genes are TRBV30 and TRBJ2-7; perhaps TRBD2 as D (6 bases). In germline, CDR1 is GTSNPN, CDR2 SVGIG (reference sequence). V lost 0 bases and J lost 0, with 9 bases in between. This CDR3 is built from 14 residues. CDR3 nucleotide sequence: TGTGCCTGGAGTGTACACGGGAGCTCCTACGAGCAGTACTTC. This translates into CAWSVHGSSYEQYF.

The gene calls are TRBV4-1 and TRBJ2-5, with D tentatively TRBD2 (5 bases). CDR3 size: 15 residues. From germline, CDR1 is MGHRA and CDR2 YSYEKL. V gave up 4 bases and J gave up 5 bases, with 17 bases separating them. Here the CDR3 reads CASSLVGGVRETQYF. CDR3 coding DNA: TGCGCCAGCAGCCTCGTAGGAGGCGTGCGGGAGACCCAGTACTTC.

The chain uses TRBV7-9 and TRBJ1-2, with 8 bases fitting TRBD1. This CDR3 is 15 amino acids long. The V and J ends lost 3 bases and 5 bases, in that order; junction bases with no gene match: 8. The germline CDR1 and CDR2 sequences are SEHNR and FQNEAQ (reference sequence). CDR3 in amino acids: CASSFGQGARYGYTF. CDR3 coding DNA: TGTGCCAGCAGCTTTGGCCAGGGGGCGAGGTATGGCTACACCTTC.

The chain joins TRBV4-1 to TRBJ2-7; tentative D call: TRBD1 (6 bases). This CDR3 has 17 amino acids. CDR1 MGHRA and CDR2 YSYEKL come from the germline V gene. The V end lost 0 bases, the J end lost 2 bases, and 17 bases lay between the germline ends. The CDR3 DNA sequence: TGCGCCAGCAGCCAAGATCCCCCGGCAGGGGTCCCCTACGAGCAGTACTTC. Protein sequence: CASSQDPPAGVPYEQYF.

This sequence joins TRBV4-2 and TRBJ1-1; D call uncertain. Trimming took off 1 base at V and 8 bases at J, with 8 bases between the two ends. CDR3 length: 12 amino acids. The germline gives CDR1 LGHNA, CDR2 YNFKEQ. This chain's CDR3 is CASSQVGEEAFF. The CDR3 nucleotides read TGTGCCAGCAGCCAAGTCGGGGAGGAAGCTTTCTTT.

V gene TRBV2 combines with J gene TRBJ1-5; 7 nucleotides line up with TRBD1. Germline assignment: CDR1 SNHLY and CDR2 FYNNEI. V gave up 10 bases and J gave up 7 bases; unmatched junction bases: 16. The CDR3 contains 15 residues. The CDR3: CAIIRSDRESQPQHF. In nucleotides, the CDR3 is TGTGCCATAATAAGGTCCGACAGGGAAAGCCAGCCCCAGCATTTT.

The chain uses TRBV13 and TRBJ1-2; TRBD1 might be the D (5 bases). CDR3 length: 13 amino acids. V was pared by 6 bases and J by 10 bases, with 18 bases between. The germline V gene encodes CDR1 PRHDT and CDR2 FYEKMQ (reference sequence). CDR3 amino acids: CASRAGTTTNYTF. The CDR3 nucleotides read TGTGCCAGCAGGGCCGGGACTACGACCAACTACACCTTC.